This TCR beta chain came from a study of shared T cell receptors in the human thymus. V lost 0 bases, J lost 3 bases, and 15 bases lay in between. Germline V CDR1 and CDR2: MNHNY, SVGAGI (reference sequence). The CDR3 runs 16 residues. Assay: immunoSEQ multiplex PCR; the TCRdb copy retains only in-frame clones and omits some. The table lists over 450,000 clones, 78% of them singletons. The sample also formed part of further work on human thymus T cells. As reported in that work: V and J gene usage appeared biased in thymic and blood repertoires.

Material for sequencing was thymocytes. The source of this sequence is a boy under two years old with a congenital heart defect. V and J are TRBV6-6 and TRBJ2-7; possibly TRBD1 for D (6 bases). The CDR3 DNA reads as TGTGCCAGCAGTTACTCGAAGGGGGTCCCTCTCTACGAGCAGTACTTC. The encoded protein is CASSYSKGVPLYEQYF.